This record covers a single TCR beta chain. The V gene's germline CDR1 is KGHSH and CDR2 LQKENI. The junction had 7 bases not matched to a gene; V was cut back by 4 bases and J by 4 bases. The length of the CDR3 is 14 residues. The table came from immunoSEQ multiplex PCR; TCRdb's copy has only in-frame clones and leaves some out. Of about 2.3 million clones listed, less than 95% are singletons. The data were taken from a study of shared clonotypes between healthy human individuals. The chain employs TRBV18 and TRBJ2-7; 7 bases match TRBD1. Sequenced input: naive CD4+ T cells from PBMCs. Regarding subset: CD45RA+ positively selected. This TCR came from a man between 18 and 29 years old in good health. Some clones in this sample may be carry-over from other donors' samples. The CDR3 DNA reads TGTGCCAGCTCACTAGGTCAGGGGGATTACGAGCAGTACTTC. Residues: CASSLGQGDYEQYF.